This entry features one T cell receptor beta chain sequence. Its recognized antigen is unknown. No base qualities exist here, and no much larger clone lies one base off it. TCRbeta CDR3 regions were amplified from genomic DNA using the immunoSEQ Assay, a bias-controlled multiplex PCR. In the source study's methods: The number of nucleated cells in each sample was estimated by amplification of reference gene primers within the assay. To quantify the absolute abundance of each unique TCRbeta CDR3 rearrangement, sequence reads were collapsed and filtered. For each sample, productive Simpson clonality was calculated as the square root of Simpson's diversity index over productive rearrangements. This immuneACCESS table, as held by TCRdb, lists in-frame sequences with V and J called but not all clones. Of the missing ones, under half trace to an unresolved V gene in checked studies; the others have no known cause. From that table come the V and J calls and clone size; the DNA was used to work out D and trimming. Present in this sample are over 75,000 clones, approximately 80% of which were seen just once. The top ten clonotypes cover approximately 31% of the sample.

Collaborating institutions collected whole blood in K2EDTA tubes following their own protocols. Collaborator samples were shipped for TCRbeta analysis as frozen whole blood, isolated PBMCs, or DNA extracted from either sample type. This specimen belongs to a study of blood T cell repertoires in COVID-19 (dated by TCRdb to about 2020). About the investigation overall: The collaborator samples originated in the United States, Italy and Spain and spanned the acute and convalescent phases of COVID-19. The prospective study material was composed of cDNA or gDNA derived from T cells, B-cell-depleted T cells, or PBMCs. Subjects who had been exposed to COVID-19, were actively infected with it, or had recovered from it provided the deeply sampled blood TCRbeta repertoires that made up the dataset. The repertoires were released in a freely available public database intended as a resource for research on the immune response to SARS-CoV-2. The samples were drawn from the first 160 participants of the ongoing ImmuneRACE study and from 1,254 subjects provided by 6 global collaborators. A de-identified subject ID, COVID-19 status, age in years and sex were almost always included in the sample metadata. Where available, HLA class I and class II types were obtained from metadata supplied by the sample provider rather than from assay-based typing. General study outcomes and caveats: The quantity of clinical and demographic metadata differed by source and by participant and was supplied without curation.

V sheds 5 bases and J sheds 0 bases, leaving 20 bases between their ends. The germline V gene encodes CDR1 SGDLS and CDR2 YYNGEE. CDR3 length: 17 amino acids, cysteine to phenylalanine. This entry keeps only the CDR3 DNA: 51 bases, framed from base 1. The sequence links TRBV9 to TRBJ1-2; the D gene is perhaps TRBD1, on 5 matching bases. Sequencing used peripheral blood. The origin of this receptor is a woman older than 75 with active or convalescent COVID-19. The DNA is as follows: TGTGCCAGCAGGCCCGGGCAGGGTCTAGCGGCTAACTATGGCTACACCTTC. It translates to CASRPGQGLAANYGYTF.